A selection of T cell receptor beta chains follows, all from one sample in a study of T cell responses to AZD1222 COVID-19 vaccine. Measured with immunoSEQ multiplex PCR; TCRdb has only the in-frame clones, and not every one. The sample includes over 150,000 clones, about nine tenths of them seen just once. Sample: peripheral blood, taken on day 0 of AZD1222 vaccination. The source is an adult in good health. CDR3s include the opening cysteine and the closing phenylalanine or tryptophan. The D gene is left open where the match is weak. Size tells how often a clone was seen (once, few, many) or the class of an expanded clone, and some rows leave it out.

V gene	J gene	D gene	clone size	CDR3 length	CDR3 DNA	CDR3 protein
TRBV7-9	TRBJ1-4	.	.	15	TGTGCCAGCAGCTTAGTCGGGACGGGGAATGAAAAACTGTTTTTT	CASSLVGTGNEKLFF
TRBV19	TRBJ2-2	.	.	14	TGTGCCAGTAGTATAATCCCCAACACCGGGGAGCTGTTTTTT	CASSIIPNTGELFF
TRBV28	TRBJ1-6	TRBD1	.	14	TGTGCCAGCCTGGGACAGGAGTATAATTCACCCCTCCACTTT	CASLGQEYNSPLHF
TRBV9	TRBJ2-1	TRBD2	.	19	TGTGCCAGCAGCGCCGTCCCGGGACTAGCGGGGGGAACCTACAATGAGCAGTTCTTC	CASSAVPGLAGGTYNEQFF
TRBV19	TRBJ1-6	.	.	13	TGTGCCAGTAGTATAGATCTCGGCTCACCCCTCCACTTT	CASSIDLGSPLHF
TRBV7-8	TRBJ1-2	.	.	12	TGTGCCAGCAGCTTAGACAGGGCTGGCTACACCTTC	CASSLDRAGYTF
TRBV4-1	TRBJ2-7	.	.	14	TGCGCCAGCAGCCAAGAGGGCGGAACCTACGAGCAGTACTTC	CASSQEGGTYEQYF
TRBV2	TRBJ1-6	.	.	14	TGTGCCAGCAGTGAAGCGCTTTTTAATTCACCCCTCCACTTT	CASSEALFNSPLHF
TRBV9	TRBJ1-1	.	.	13	TGTGCCAGCAGCGTAGAATTGAACACTGAAGCTTTCTTT	CASSVELNTEAFF
TRBV28	TRBJ2-7	TRBD1	.	15	TGTGCCAGCAGCTCATCGGGACAGGGTGCCTACGAGCAGTACTTC	CASSSSGQGAYEQYF
TRBV25-1	TRBJ1-2	.	.	11	TGTGCCAGCACTAGACAGTATGGCTACACCTTC	CASTRQYGYTF
TRBV18	TRBJ1-4	.	.	13	TGTGCCAGCTCACCGAGCCGGCAGGCCGAACTGTTTTTT	CASSPSRQAELFF
TRBV29-1	TRBJ1-6	TRBD1	.	13	TGCAGCGTTGGACAGGGACCTAATTCACCCCTCCACTTT	CSVGQGPNSPLHF
TRBV27	TRBJ1-2	.	.	13	TGTGCCAGCAGCCCCCTGTGGGGAGATGGCTACACCTTC	CASSPLWGDGYTF
TRBV4-1	TRBJ2-2	.	.	16	TGCGCCAGCAGCCAAGCTGGCAGGCGGCTCACCGGGGAGCTGTTTTTT	CASSQAGRRLTGELFF
TRBV19	TRBJ1-4	.	.	15	TGTGCCAGTAGGGCCCGGGGGGCCTTTAATGAAAAACTGTTTTTT	CASRARGAFNEKLFF
TRBV2	TRBJ2-7	TRBD1	.	14	TGTGCCAGCAGACCGACAGGGGAGGCCTACGAGCAGTACTTC	CASRPTGEAYEQYF
TRBV6-2/TRBV6-3	TRBJ2-3	.	.	15	TGTGCCAGCAGCTCACCGGGCCCGGGCCCAGATACGCAGTATTTT	CASSSPGPGPDTQYF
TRBV5-4	TRBJ1-5	TRBD1	.	15	TGTGCCAGCAGAAGCGACAGGGGTAAGAATCAGCCCCAGCATTTT	CASRSDRGKNQPQHF
TRBV4-3	TRBJ1-5	.	once	13	TGCGCCAGCAGCCAAGATGCAGGGCAGCCCCAGCATTTT	CASSQDAGQPQHF
TRBV9	TRBJ1-2	TRBD1	.	14	TGTGCCAGCAGCGGCGGGACAGGGATTCGGAGCTACACCTTC	CASSGGTGIRSYTF
TRBV7-3	TRBJ1-1	.	.	15	TGTGCCAGCAGCTCACTCATCAGGATGAACACTGAAGCTTTCTTT	CASSSLIRMNTEAFF
TRBV5-4	TRBJ2-3	.	.	13	TGTGCCAGCAGCAGGACTTGGGGGAATACGCAGTATTTT	CASSRTWGNTQYF
TRBV28	TRBJ1-1	.	.	14	TGTGCCAGCACGGAGGGCACGCCGAACACTGAAGCTTTCTTT	CASTEGTPNTEAFF
TRBV6-5	TRBJ1-1	.	few	10	TGTGCCAGCGGGCACACTGAAGCTTTCTTT	CASGHTEAFF
TRBV6-5	TRBJ2-7	.	once	11	TGTGCCAGCAGTACAGGGTTCGAGCAGTACTTC	CASSTGFEQYF
TRBV7-9	TRBJ1-3	TRBD1	.	14	TGTGCCGGGCATAGGGGGCCCTCTGGAAACACCATATATTTT	CAGHRGPSGNTIYF
TRBV20-1	TRBJ2-1	TRBD2	.	13	TGCAGTGCTAGTACTAGCGGTAGAGATGAGCAGTTCTTC	CSASTSGRDEQFF
TRBV9	TRBJ2-3	TRBD1	.	16	TGTGCCAGCAGCTCTCCGGGACAGGGGGCAGGGGATACGCAGTATTTT	CASSSPGQGAGDTQYF
TRBV6-2/TRBV6-3	TRBJ1-1	.	.	16	TGTGCCAGCAGTCCCCGACTCGGGGAGGGGGGCACTGAAGCTTTCTTT	CASSPRLGEGGTEAFF
TRBV7-2	TRBJ2-5	TRBD2	.	15	TGTGCCAGCAGCCAGACTAGCGGGGGGGCGGAGACCCAGTACTTC	CASSQTSGGAETQYF
TRBV6-2/TRBV6-3	TRBJ2-7	.	.	15	TGTGCCAGCAGTTACTCGGCCGGCAGGGGCCACGAGCAGTACTTC	CASSYSAGRGHEQYF
TRBV18	TRBJ2-2	TRBD1	once	14	TGTGCCAGCTCACCCCCGGGACAGACCGGGGAGCTGTTTTTT	CASSPPGQTGELFF
TRBV28	TRBJ1-5	.	.	14	TGTGCCAGCAGTGAGGACAACAGCAATCAGCCCCAGCATTTT	CASSEDNSNQPQHF
TRBV3-1/TRBV3-2	TRBJ2-7	.	.	13	TGTGCCAGCAGCCCTAGGGCGGCCACCGAGCAGTACTTC	CASSPRAATEQYF
TRBV5-6	TRBJ2-3	.	.	14	TGTGCCAGCAGCAGAACCGGGACGCAAGATACGCAGTATTTT	CASSRTGTQDTQYF
TRBV6-4	TRBJ1-5	TRBD1	.	18	TGTGCCAGCAGTGACTCGCGGGACAGAAATTATAGCAATCAGCCCCAGCATTTT	CASSDSRDRNYSNQPQHF
TRBV9	TRBJ1-6	TRBD1	.	15	TGTGCCAGCAGCGTAGGGGGACAGGGGGATTCACCCCTCCACTTT	CASSVGGQGDSPLHF
TRBV29-1	TRBJ1-3	.	.	17	TGCAGCGTTATCGGGGGAATCCAAGGAGGGCCTGGAAACACCATATATTTT	CSVIGGIQGGPGNTIYF
TRBV3-1/TRBV3-2	TRBJ1-1	.	.	15	TGTGCCAGCAGACCCATCCAGGGAATGAACACTGAAGCTTTCTTT	CASRPIQGMNTEAFF
TRBV4-2	TRBJ1-2	.	once	13	TGTGCCAGCAGCCAAAAAGGGGGTTATGGCTACACCTTC	CASSQKGGYGYTF
TRBV18	TRBJ1-2	.	.	14	TGTGCCAGCTCACCACCGAGTATTCCCTATGGCTACACCTTC	CASSPPSIPYGYTF
TRBV5-1	TRBJ2-4	.	once	16	TGCGCCAGCAGCTTGGCTGCCGACCCGGCCAAAAACATTCAGTACTTC	CASSLAADPAKNIQYF
TRBV2	TRBJ2-3	TRBD1	.	16	TGTGCCAGCAGTCGTCCGGGACAGGGGAGCACAGATACGCAGTATTTT	CASSRPGQGSTDTQYF
TRBV9	TRBJ1-3	.	.	15	TGTGCCAGCAGCGGAGGGGTTTCCTCTGGAAACACCATATATTTT	CASSGGVSSGNTIYF
TRBV4-1	TRBJ2-7	.	.	15	TGCGCCAGCAGCCAAGATCCCCGGGGGCGGTACGAGCAGTACTTC	CASSQDPRGRYEQYF
TRBV7-2	TRBJ1-2	.	once	17	TGTGCCAGCAGGAAAACTATCCAGGGAAAGCACAACTATGGCTACACCTTC	CASRKTIQGKHNYGYTF
TRBV6-2/TRBV6-3	TRBJ1-2	TRBD1	.	14	TGTGCCAGCAGTCTCATTGGACAGGGAGGCGGCTACACCTTC	CASSLIGQGGGYTF
TRBV10-2	TRBJ2-1	.	.	12	TGCGCCAGCTCCTCGTCAGGGTACGTGCAGTTCTTC	CASSSSGYVQFF
TRBV5-6	TRBJ2-6	.	.	13	TGTGCCAGCAGCTTCATGTTTAGGGGCAGTGAAACTTTC	CASSFMFRGSETF
TRBV14	TRBJ2-1	.	.	13	TGTGCCAGCAGTTCATCAGGGCACAATGAGCAGTTCTTC	CASSSSGHNEQFF
TRBV4-1	TRBJ1-6	TRBD1	once	15	TGCGCCAGCAGCCAAGGCGGGACAGGGACCTCACCCCTCCACTTT	CASSQGGTGTSPLHF
TRBV7-6	TRBJ2-7	TRBD2	.	16	TGTGCCAGCAGCTTTCTAGCGGGGGCCAGCTCCTACGAGCAGTACTTC	CASSFLAGASSYEQYF
TRBV7-8	TRBJ2-3	.	once	16	TGTGCCAGCAGCTTAGCCTCGGCCTATAGCACAGATACGCAGTATTTT	CASSLASAYSTDTQYF
TRBV27	TRBJ1-5	.	.	16	TGTGCCAGCAGTTCGGCAACAATGTATAGCAATCAGCCCCAGCATTTT	CASSSATMYSNQPQHF